This T cell receptor beta chain was sequenced during a study of Graves' ophthalmopathy and Graves' hyperthyroidism. Whole-study results and caveats: A classifier, a 13-signature model, separated ophthalmopathy from stable hyperthyroidism with approximately 87% sensitivity and approximately 80% specificity.

Using RNA transcripts, the TCR beta CDR3 regions were amplified. HTBI-primed RT-PCR formed the first round, and a multiplex PCR formed the second. Via MiXCR, TCRdb re-called the multiplex PCR reads, giving one row per CDR3 protein. The sample has approximately 540,000 distinct CDR3 sequences; about two fifths are singletons. This CDR3 is built from 15 residues. The V segment lost 7 bases and the J segment 2 bases; nucleotides outside the gene matches: 7. Germline V CDR1 and CDR2: SNHLY, FYNNEI. Points on this clonotype: Its specificity is unknown.

Patients in the hyperthyroidism group, adults aged 18 to 65, were newly diagnosed, under 2 months' duration. The origin of this receptor is an adult man with Graves' hyperthyroidism. The chain has TRBV2 and TRBJ2-7, with 11 positions matching TRBD2. The sequenced sample consisted of peripheral blood or thyroid tissue (not recorded which). CDR3 protein: CASNPGTSGPYEQYF. CDR3 DNA: TGTGCCAGCAATCCCGGGACTAGCGGACCCTACGAGCAGTACTTC.